Each of the 30 T cell receptor beta chains below was sequenced from the same sample in a study of shared clonotypes between healthy human individuals. This table comes from immunoSEQ multiplex PCR, and its TCRdb copy is limited to in-frame clones, with some not included. The sample lists more than 1 million clones; more than 75% were seen once. The sequencing input was memory CD4+ T cells from PBMCs. Subset here: CD45RA-negative fraction. Source of these receptors: a man younger than 35 in good health. Some clones in this sample may be carry-over from other donors' samples.

This chain connects TRBV5-1 to TRBJ2-3, with D tentatively TRBD1 or TRBD2 (5 bases each). Trimming pared 0 bases from V and 4 bases from J, leaving 18 bases between. The CDR3 length is 17 residues. Germline V gives CDR1 SGHRS, CDR2 YFSETQ. CDR3 amino acids: CASSLAGSPRLADTQYF. CDR3 sequence (DNA): TGCGCCAGCAGCTTGGCAGGGAGCCCCCGGCTGGCAGATACGCAGTATTTT.

The chain recombines TRBV25-1 with TRBJ2-3; a weak D match, TRBD2 (6 bases). The ends were cut back, 5 bases at V and 3 bases at J, with 15 bases in the middle. Germline CDR1 is MGHDK and CDR2 is SYGVNS. The CDR3 runs 15 residues. In DNA form, the CDR3 reads TGTGCCAGCAGTACCATACTAGCTCGGACAGATACGCAGTATTTT. Protein: CASSTILARTDTQYF.

The chain has TRBV7-9 and TRBJ2-3, with 7 bases matching TRBD2. The CDR3 runs 16 residues. Trimming at V came to 2 bases and at J to 1 base, leaving 6 bases not matched to a gene. Germline lookup yields CDR1 SEHNR and CDR2 FQNEAQ (reference sequence). The CDR3 region has the DNA TGTGCCAGCAGCTTATCTTCCCGGGGGGGCACAGATACGCAGTATTTT. Translating it yields CASSLSSRGGTDTQYF.

This clone was picked up a small number of times. The chain is built from TRBV28 and TRBJ2-7; D is possibly TRBD1 (6 bases). CDR3 length: 13 amino acids. Trimming stripped 7 bases from V and 5 bases from J, with 15 bases between. CDR1 is MDHEN and CDR2 is SYDVKM in the germline V gene. The CDR3 reads CASKNTGLNEQYF. The CDR3 DNA sequence: TGTGCCAGCAAAAATACAGGGCTCAACGAGCAGTACTTC.

V usage is TRBV5-4 and J usage is TRBJ1-5; 7 positions agree with TRBD1. Germline CDR1 SGHNT, CDR2 YYREEE (reference sequence). Trimming took 4 bases from V and 2 from J; bases not matched to a gene: 3. This CDR3 spans 14 amino acids. The CDR3 nucleotides read TGTGCCAGCAGCGACGGACAGGGCAATCAGCCCCAGCATTTT. Translated, it gives CASSDGQGNQPQHF.

This clone was observed a few times. The V call is TRBV5-1, the J call TRBJ1-2; TRBD1 matches 7 bases. Trimming took 5 bases from V and 0 from J; bases not matched to a gene: 10. The CDR3 runs 16 residues. Per germline, CDR1 SGHRS and CDR2 YFSETQ. This chain's CDR3 is CASSITGAPSNYGYTF. CDR3 coding DNA: TGCGCCAGCAGTATCACAGGGGCCCCCTCTAACTATGGCTACACCTTC.

The chain carries TRBV7-2 and TRBJ2-3; D might be TRBD1 (5 bases). V lost 2 bases to trimming and J lost 2 bases, with 11 bases between them. Germline CDR1 SGHTA, CDR2 FQGNSA. This CDR3 spans 15 amino acids. The CDR3 coding sequence is TGTGCCAGCAGCTTACTGACAGTAGTCACAGATACGCAGTATTTT. Translating gives CASSLLTVVTDTQYF.

As to this clone: Other DNA sequences in the sample encode the same CDR3. The V call is TRBV5-8, the J call TRBJ1-2; no clear D. Trimming took off 0 bases at V and 6 bases at J, with 9 bases between the two ends. Germline-derived CDR1 and CDR2 are SGHTS and YDEGEE. This CDR3 comprises 13 residues. The CDR3 region is CASSLASGDGYTF. The CDR3, as DNA: TGTGCCAGCAGCTTGGCCAGTGGGGATGGCTACACCTTC.

V and J are TRBV5-1 and TRBJ1-1; 8 bases are shared with TRBD1. Germline trimming cut 5 bases from V and 6 bases from J; bases unmatched to any gene: 12. The germline V gene encodes CDR1 SGHRS and CDR2 YFSETQ. CDR3 size: 15 residues. The CDR3 reads CASSYYRGGSSEAFF. For the CDR3, the DNA is TGCGCCAGCAGTTACTACAGGGGGGGAAGTTCTGAAGCTTTCTTT. The whole variable domain, remainder taken from reference TRBV5-1 and TRBJ1-1, is KAGVTQTPRYLIKTRGQQVTLSCSPISGHRSVSWYQQTPGQGLQFLFEYFSETQRNKGNFPGRFSGRQFSNSRSEMNVSTLELGDSALYLCASSYYRGGSSEAFFGQGTRLTVV.

This clone was observed many times. The chain has TRBV6-5 and TRBJ2-3; D is ambiguous. With 6 bases removed from V and 0 bases from J, the gap between germline ends came to 7 bases. The CDR3 consists of 13 residues. Per germline, CDR1 MNHEY and CDR2 SVGAGI. CDR3 residues: CASRGRSTDTQYF. CDR3 DNA: TGTGCCAGCAGGGGTCGGAGCACAGATACGCAGTATTTT.

The chain combines TRBV10-3 with TRBJ2-5; maybe TRBD1 (6 bases). CDR3 length: 13 amino acids. Germline CDR1 is ENHRY and CDR2 is SYGVKD. V was trimmed by 8 bases and J by 2 bases, leaving 12 bases between them. The CDR3 DNA sequence: TGTGCCATCGGAGGAGGACAGCAAGAGACCCAGTACTTC. This codes for CAIGGGQQETQYF.

This rearrangement joins TRBV5-1 to TRBJ1-1; possible D gene TRBD1, 5 bases. Trimming took 3 bases from V and 6 from J, leaving 12 bases between them. The CDR3 totals 13 residues. CDR1 is SGHRS, CDR2 YFSETQ, per germline. DNA for the CDR3: TGCGCCAGCAGCTCATACGGGGGGGCTGAAGCTTTCTTT. This encodes CASSSYGGAEAFF.

The J gene is TRBJ2-7, the V gene TRBV30; D may be TRBD1 (5 bases). The V end lost 0 bases, the J end lost 2 bases, and 8 bases lay between the germline ends. CDR1 is GTSNPN, CDR2 SVGIG, per germline (reference sequence). CDR3 length equals 13 residues. CDR3 DNA: TGTGCCTGGAGTGTACAGGCAGCCTACGAGCAGTACTTC. Its protein is CAWSVQAAYEQYF. Using reference TRBV30 and TRBJ2-7 for the parts outside the CDR3, the full variable domain is SQTIHQWPATLVQPVGSPLSLECTVEGTSNPNLYWYRQAAGRGLQLLFYSVGIGQISSEVPQNLSASRPQDRQFILSSKKLLLSDSGFYLCAWSVQAAYEQYFGPGTRLTVT.

The gene calls are TRBV28 and TRBJ2-7; D gene unclear. The V end was cut by 5 bases, the J end by 5 bases, with 10 bases between. The CDR3 runs 12 residues. Germline CDR1 MDHEN, CDR2 SYDVKM. In DNA form, the CDR3 reads TGTGCCAGCAGTATATTAACCGACGAGCAGTACTTC. Its translation is CASSILTDEQYF.

The V gene is TRBV7-2, the J gene TRBJ2-3; D is undetermined. V was shortened by 0 bases and J by 0 bases, with 10 bases between the two germline ends. CDR1 is SGHTA, CDR2 FQGNSA, per germline. This CDR3 region has 16 residues. CDR3 DNA sequence: TGTGCCAGCAGCTTAGCGCGGACCCGGAGCACAGATACGCAGTATTTT. Translating gives CASSLARTRSTDTQYF.

The J gene is TRBJ1-5, the V gene TRBV7-2; no reliable D call. CDR1 is SGHTA, CDR2 FQGNSA, per germline. The ends were cut back, 5 bases at V and 4 bases at J, with 18 bases in the middle. CDR3 length: 16 residues. The CDR3 loop is CASSQDTRFMNQPQHF. In nucleotides, the CDR3 is TGTGCCAGCAGCCAAGACACTCGCTTCATGAATCAGCCCCAGCATTTT.

The chain uses TRBV7-9 and TRBJ2-1; D not resolved. The length of the CDR3 is 13 residues. The germline gives CDR1 SEHNR, CDR2 FQNEAQ (reference sequence). Trimming shortened V by 2 bases and J by 9 bases, and 11 bases separated the two germline ends. The CDR3 DNA reads as TGTGCCAGCAGCTTATTACTAATTGGTGAGCAGTTCTTC. Amino acids: CASSLLLIGEQFF.

The J gene is TRBJ1-1, the V gene TRBV29-1; a possible D gene is TRBD1 (6 bases). Germline lookup yields CDR1 SQVTM and CDR2 ANQGSEA. This CDR3 spans 15 amino acids. V shed 5 bases and J shed 5 bases, with 21 bases lying between them. In DNA form, the CDR3 reads TGCAGCGTTAACCAACGAGGCAACAGGGTGACTGAAGCTTTCTTT. As protein: CSVNQRGNRVTEAFF.

This clone was found once. This chain uses TRBV6-1 with TRBJ1-5; TRBD1 might be the D (6 bases). Germline V lookup: CDR1 MNHNS, CDR2 SASEGT. The CDR3 covers 14 residues. The V end lost 2 bases, the J end lost 5 bases, and 10 bases lay between the germline ends. Here the CDR3 reads CASSEMDSYQPQHF. CDR3 nucleotides: TGTGCCAGCAGTGAAATGGACAGTTATCAGCCCCAGCATTTT.

The chain has TRBV7-9 and TRBJ1-5; TRBD1 aligns across 11 bases. Germline trimming cut 2 bases from V and 6 bases from J; bases unmatched to any gene: 6. This CDR3 spans 16 amino acids. Germline assignment: CDR1 SEHNR and CDR2 FQNEAQ (reference sequence). CDR3 nucleotide sequence: TGTGCCAGCAGCTTAAGTAGGACAGGGGGCTTTCAGCCCCAGCATTTT. Protein product: CASSLSRTGGFQPQHF.

The V call is TRBV21-1, the J call TRBJ1-3; the D segment call TRBD1 is taken from the table without a DNA check. TRBV21-1 is designated a pseudogene. The CDR3 runs to 14 residues. This CDR3 is CASSNPSSGNTIYF. The CDR3 DNA sequence: TGTGCCAGCAGCAATCCCAGCTCTGGAAACACCATATATTTT.

The chain is built from TRBV19 and TRBJ1-3; no clear D gene. V shed 5 bases and J shed 8 bases, with 22 bases lying between them. Germline V gene sequence: CDR1 LNHDA, CDR2 SQIVND (reference sequence). This CDR3 is built from 16 residues. The CDR3 DNA follows: TGTGCCAGTAGTGGTCAGCGGACCGGAGCGGGCGACACCATATATTTT. Translating gives CASSGQRTGAGDTIYF.

This chain links TRBV10-3 with TRBJ2-7; 11 bases align to TRBD2. The CDR3 sequence is 13 residues long. V lost 11 bases to trimming and J lost 2 bases; unmatched junction nucleotides: 5. Per germline, CDR1 ENHRY and CDR2 SYGVKD. The CDR3 region is CASGLAATYEQYF. CDR3 in DNA: TGTGCCTCGGGACTAGCGGCCACCTACGAGCAGTACTTC.

V is TRBV11-1 and J is TRBJ1-1; 7 nucleotides match TRBD1. After removal of 1 base from V and 1 base from J, the junction contained 9 bases not matched to a gene. Looked up from germline, CDR1 is SGHAT and CDR2 is FQDESV (reference sequence). This CDR3 spans 17 amino acids. This chain's CDR3 is CASSLEGTVKGNTEAFF. The CDR3 DNA is TGTGCCAGCAGCTTAGAGGGGACAGTCAAGGGGAACACTGAAGCTTTCTTT.

This clone has ten or more counts. This sequence joins TRBV7-3 and TRBJ2-3; unclear D gene. Germline CDR1 is SGHTA and CDR2 is FQGTGA. Deletions cut 5 bases from V and 2 bases from J, with 8 bases between. There are 13 residues in the CDR3. The CDR3 is CASSPALTDTQYF. CDR3 nucleotides: TGTGCCAGCAGCCCGGCCCTCACAGATACGCAGTATTTT.

Remarks on this clone: Other DNA sequences in the same sample also yield this CDR3. The chain uses TRBV9 and TRBJ2-1, with unresolved D. V was pared by 0 bases and J by 0 bases, with 4 bases between. The CDR3 runs to 14 residues. Germline assignment: CDR1 SGDLS and CDR2 YYNGEE. Here the CDR3 DNA reads TGTGCCAGCAGCGTAGCTAGCTCCTACAATGAGCAGTTCTTC. Translating it yields CASSVASSYNEQFF.

The chain has TRBV5-5 and TRBJ1-2; weak D call: TRBD1 (5 bases). Germline CDR1 SGHKS, CDR2 YYEKEE (reference sequence). The CDR3 consists of 16 residues. The V end was cut by 0 bases, the J end by 5 bases, with 17 bases between. The CDR3 sequence: CASSLGRGPSGYGYTF. As DNA, the CDR3 is TGTGCCAGCAGCTTGGGGAGGGGACCATCGGGTTATGGCTACACCTTC.

This clone was seen only a few times. The J gene is TRBJ2-2, the V gene TRBV7-3; D possibly corresponds to TRBD1 (6 bases). The germline gives CDR1 SGHTA, CDR2 FQGTGA. The V and J ends lost 3 bases and 6 bases respectively, with 11 bases between them. The CDR3 has 14 amino acids. CDR3 residues: CASSFTQGSGELFF. Written as DNA, the CDR3 is TGTGCCAGCAGCTTCACCCAGGGGTCCGGGGAGCTGTTTTTT.

DNA for the CDR3: TGCGCCAGCAGCCAAGATGGGGGGTCCGGGGAGCTGTTTTTT. This codes for CASSQDGGSGELFF. The V call is TRBV4-3, the J call TRBJ2-2; the D gene is possibly TRBD2 (6 bases). V dropped 0 bases and J dropped 6 bases, with 8 bases sitting between them. The CDR3 is 14 amino acids. In germline, CDR1 is LGHNA, CDR2 YSLEER.

In this sample, this clone turned up a few times. The chain couples TRBV7-2 to TRBJ2-5, with 10 bases matching TRBD2. Per the germline V gene, CDR1 is SGHTA and CDR2 is FQGNSA. Germline trimming cut 4 bases from V and 7 bases from J; bases unmatched to any gene: 6. CDR3 length: 14 amino acids. CDR3 sequence (DNA): TGTGCCAGCAGCTCCGGGACTAGCGAGGGGACCCAGTACTTC. The encoded protein is CASSSGTSEGTQYF.